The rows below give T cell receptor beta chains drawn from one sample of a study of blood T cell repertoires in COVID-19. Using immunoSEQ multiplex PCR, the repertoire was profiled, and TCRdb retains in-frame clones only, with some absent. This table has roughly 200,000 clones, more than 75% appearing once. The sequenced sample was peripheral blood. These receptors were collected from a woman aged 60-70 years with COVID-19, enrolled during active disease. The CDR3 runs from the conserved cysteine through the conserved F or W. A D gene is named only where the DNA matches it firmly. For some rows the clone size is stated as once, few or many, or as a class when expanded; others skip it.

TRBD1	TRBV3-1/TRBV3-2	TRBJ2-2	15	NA	TGTGCCAGCAGCCTCCGGACAGGGGTGACCGGGGAGCTGTTTTTT	CASSLRTGVTGELFF
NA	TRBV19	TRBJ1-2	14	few	TGTGCCAGTAGTATTGGACAGTCTAATTATGGCTACACCTTC	CASSIGQSNYGYTF
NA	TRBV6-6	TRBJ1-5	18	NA	TGTGCCAGCAGTCCAAAGAGGCAACCGTCTGACCTCAATCAGCCCCAGCATTTT	CASSPKRQPSDLNQPQHF
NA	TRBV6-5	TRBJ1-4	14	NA	TGTGCCAGCAGTAACAGGGCAGTGGCTGAAAAACTGTTTTTT	CASSNRAVAEKLFF
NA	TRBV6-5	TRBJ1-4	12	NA	TGTGCCAGCAGGGGGCCAAGTGAAAAACTGTTTTTT	CASRGPSEKLFF
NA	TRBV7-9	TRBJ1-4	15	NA	TGTGCCAGCAGCTTAGAGAAGGGACTTAATGAAAAACTGTTTTTT	CASSLEKGLNEKLFF
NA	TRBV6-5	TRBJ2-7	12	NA	TGTGCCAGCGGCAGGGTAGCCTACGAGCAGTACTTC	CASGRVAYEQYF
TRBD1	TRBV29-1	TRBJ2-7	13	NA	TGCAGCGTTGTTAAGGGGGCCACCTACGAGCAGTACTTC	CSVVKGATYEQYF
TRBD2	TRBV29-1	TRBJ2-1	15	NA	TGCAGCGTTGATGGATCCGGGAGGGCCAGGAATGAGCAGTTCTTC	CSVDGSGRARNEQFF
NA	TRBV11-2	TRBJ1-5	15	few	TGTGCCAGCAGCTTACAGGGGAATAGCAATCAGCCCCAGCATTTT	CASSLQGNSNQPQHF